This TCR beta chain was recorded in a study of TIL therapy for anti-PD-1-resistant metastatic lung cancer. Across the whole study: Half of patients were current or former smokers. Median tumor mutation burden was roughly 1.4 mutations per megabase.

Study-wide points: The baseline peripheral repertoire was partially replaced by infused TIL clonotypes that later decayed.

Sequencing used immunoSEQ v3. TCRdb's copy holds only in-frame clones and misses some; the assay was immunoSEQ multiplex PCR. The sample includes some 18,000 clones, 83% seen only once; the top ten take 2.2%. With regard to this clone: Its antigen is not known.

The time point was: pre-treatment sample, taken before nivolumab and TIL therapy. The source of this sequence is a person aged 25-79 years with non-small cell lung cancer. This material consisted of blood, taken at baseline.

Here the CDR3 reads CASSDRINQPQHF. Written as DNA, the CDR3 is TGTGCCAGCAGTGACAGGATAAATCAGCCCCAGCATTTT. This rearrangement joins TRBV27 to TRBJ1-5; TRBD1 is a possible D gene (6 bases). Germline CDR1 is MNHEY and CDR2 is SMNVEV (reference sequence). Trimming pared 5 bases from V and 4 bases from J, leaving 9 bases between. The CDR3 contains 13 residues.